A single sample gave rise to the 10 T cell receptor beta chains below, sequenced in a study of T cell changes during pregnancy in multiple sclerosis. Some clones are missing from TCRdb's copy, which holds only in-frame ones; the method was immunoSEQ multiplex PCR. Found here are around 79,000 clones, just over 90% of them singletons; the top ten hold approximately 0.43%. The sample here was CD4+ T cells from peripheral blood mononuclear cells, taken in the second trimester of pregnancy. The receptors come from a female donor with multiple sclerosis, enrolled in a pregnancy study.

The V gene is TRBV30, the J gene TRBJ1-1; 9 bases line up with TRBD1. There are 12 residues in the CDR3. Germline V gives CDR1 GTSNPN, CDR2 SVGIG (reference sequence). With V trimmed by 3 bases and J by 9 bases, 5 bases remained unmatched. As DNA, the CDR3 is TGTGCCTGGAGCAACGGACAGGGGAAAGCTTTCTTT. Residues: CAWSNGQGKAFF.

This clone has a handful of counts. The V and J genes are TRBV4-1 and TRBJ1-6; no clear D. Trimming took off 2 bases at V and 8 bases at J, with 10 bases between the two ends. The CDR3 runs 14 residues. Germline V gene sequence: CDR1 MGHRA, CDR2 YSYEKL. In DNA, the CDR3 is TGCGCCAGCAGCCAAATCGCCAGTGATTCACCCCTCCACTTT. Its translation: CASSQIASDSPLHF.

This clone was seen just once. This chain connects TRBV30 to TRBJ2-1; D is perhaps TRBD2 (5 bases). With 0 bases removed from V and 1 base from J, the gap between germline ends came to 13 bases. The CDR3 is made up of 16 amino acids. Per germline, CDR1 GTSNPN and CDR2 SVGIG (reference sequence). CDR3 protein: CAWSVLASSSYNEQFF. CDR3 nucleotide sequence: TGTGCCTGGAGTGTACTGGCTAGCAGTTCCTACAATGAGCAGTTCTTC.

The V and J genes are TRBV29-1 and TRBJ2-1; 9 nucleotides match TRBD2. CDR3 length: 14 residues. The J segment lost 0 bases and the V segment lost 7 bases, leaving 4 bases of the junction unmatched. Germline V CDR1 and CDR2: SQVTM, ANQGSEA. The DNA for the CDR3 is TGCAGCGCTAGCGGGGTGAGCTCCTACAATGAGCAGTTCTTC. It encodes CSASGVSSYNEQFF.

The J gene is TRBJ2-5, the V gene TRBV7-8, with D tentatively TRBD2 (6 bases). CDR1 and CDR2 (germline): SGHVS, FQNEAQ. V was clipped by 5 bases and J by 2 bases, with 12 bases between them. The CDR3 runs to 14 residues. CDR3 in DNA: TGTGCCAGCAGCGTCGCGGGGAATCAAGAGACCCAGTACTTC. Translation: CASSVAGNQETQYF.

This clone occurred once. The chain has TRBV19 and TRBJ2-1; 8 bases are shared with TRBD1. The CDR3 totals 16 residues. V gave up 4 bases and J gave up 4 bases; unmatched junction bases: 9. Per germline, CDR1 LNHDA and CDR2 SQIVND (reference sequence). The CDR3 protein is CASSKTGGSPYNEQFF. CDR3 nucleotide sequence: TGTGCCAGTAGTAAAACAGGGGGTTCCCCTTACAATGAGCAGTTCTTC.

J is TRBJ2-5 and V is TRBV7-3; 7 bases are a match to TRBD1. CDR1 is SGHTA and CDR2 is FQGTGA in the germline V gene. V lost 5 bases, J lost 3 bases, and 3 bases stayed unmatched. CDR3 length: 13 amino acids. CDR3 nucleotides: TGTGCCAGCAGCCGGGACAGAGAAGAGACCCAGTACTTC. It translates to CASSRDREETQYF.

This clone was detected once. The CDR3 DNA sequence: TGTGCCAGCAGCTTGAGTCCAGGGAAAAGGGAGCAGTTCTTC. Protein sequence: CASSLSPGKREQFF. The rearrangement links TRBV7-2 to TRBJ2-1, with D maybe TRBD1 (5 bases). Germline CDR1 SGHTA, CDR2 FQGNSA. The V end was cut by 3 bases, the J end by 10 bases, with 16 bases between. There are 14 residues in the CDR3.

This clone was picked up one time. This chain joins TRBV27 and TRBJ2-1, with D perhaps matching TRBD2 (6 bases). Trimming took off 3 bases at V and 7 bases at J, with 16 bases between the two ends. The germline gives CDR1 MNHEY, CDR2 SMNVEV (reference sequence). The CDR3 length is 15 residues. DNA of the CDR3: TGTGCCAGCAGTTTTTTGGGACTGGGGGATAATGAGCAGTTCTTC. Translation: CASSFLGLGDNEQFF.

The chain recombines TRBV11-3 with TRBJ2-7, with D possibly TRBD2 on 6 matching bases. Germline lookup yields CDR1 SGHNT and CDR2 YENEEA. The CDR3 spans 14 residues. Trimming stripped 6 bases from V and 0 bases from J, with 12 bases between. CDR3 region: CASREGPSSYEQYF. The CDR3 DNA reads TGTGCCAGCAGGGAGGGCCCCAGCTCCTACGAGCAGTACTTC. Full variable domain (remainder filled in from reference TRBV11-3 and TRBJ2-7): EAGVVQSPRYKIIEKKQPVAFWCNPISGHNTLYWYLQNLGQGPELLIRYENEEAVDDSQLPKDRFSAERLKGVDSTLKIQPAELGDSAVYLCASREGPSSYEQYFGPGTRLTVT.